Here is one T cell receptor (beta chain) with its context. Its antigen is unidentified. PCR was performed a second time for about 7 to 11 cycles using a sample-barcoded 5' primer and a J-beta primer mix. TCRdb re-derived calls from the 5' RACE reads in MiXCR, one entry per CDR3 protein. Seen here are 1.2 million to 1.5 million distinct CDR3 sequences, approximately 63% observed once, and the top ten hold 6.5% to 8.5%. This specimen belongs to a study of blood T cells in healthy people across ages. The wider study: Per two T cells, about one barcoded beta molecule was captured through template switching. Study-wide findings and caveats: Estimates drawn from one million T cells were deemed to understate diversity.

Trimming took 7 bases from V and 7 from J, leaving 23 bases between them. CDR3 length: 16 amino acids. This clonotype originated in a man aged 18-30 years in good health. The V call is TRBV12-3 or TRBV12-4, the J call TRBJ2-1, with D possibly matching TRBD2 (5 bases). Sequences were obtained from blood. The CDR3 nucleotides read TGTGCCAGCAACCAGATCGGGCTAGCCGGAAGTAATGAGCAGTTCTTC. Its translation is CASNQIGLAGSNEQFF.